Listed below are T cell receptor beta chains from one sample, sequenced in a study of CD8 T cells in Susac syndrome. TCRdb fed the immunoSEQ multiplex PCR reads into MiXCR, producing one record per CDR3 protein. The sample includes approximately 180,000 distinct CDR3 sequences, roughly 94% of them seen just once. Sequencing input: CD4+ T cells from PBMCs. The receptors stem from a human donor with Susac syndrome. The conserved cysteine and the conserved F or W are not part of the CDR3 here. The order of the fields is V gene, D gene, J gene, CDR3 protein. The D gene is left open where the match is weak.

TRBV30	TRBD2	TRBJ2-1	AWSPASGRTSKQF
TRBV20-1	-	TRBJ2-5	SAKTRGAQETQY
TRBV20-1	-	TRBJ2-5	SASPQRTQY
TRBV14	-	TRBJ1-3	ASSQAGTGNTIY
TRBV30	-	TRBJ1-4	AWTATNEKLF
TRBV15	TRBD1	TRBJ1-2	ATSRVRQGGGYT
TRBV7-9	-	TRBJ2-5	ASSLRGARETQY
TRBV6-6	-	TRBJ2-6	ASSGGSSGANVLT
TRBV12-3/TRBV12-4	TRBD1	TRBJ1-1	ASSATGVEAF
TRBV20-1	TRBD2	TRBJ2-2	SASVAGVVGGELF
TRBV18	TRBD1	TRBJ1-2	ASSPPLNDRASGYT
TRBV2	-	TRBJ2-7	ASSEGIRGGTYEQY
TRBV7-9	-	TRBJ2-2	ASSSWTGNTGELF
TRBV15	-	TRBJ1-6	ATSRDRGRNSPLH
TRBV7-9	TRBD1	TRBJ1-2	ASSLQGAYGYT
TRBV3-1	TRBD1	TRBJ1-2	ASSQWTGTYGYT
TRBV2	TRBD1	TRBJ2-3	ASSVRQGSTDTQY
TRBV28	-	TRBJ2-3	ASIRLWGTQY
TRBV7-9	-	TRBJ1-2	ASSPRGGYT
TRBV20-1	TRBD2	TRBJ2-1	SAISGTSGYNEQF
TRBV28	-	TRBJ2-1	ASRRREEHNEQF
TRBV20-1	TRBD1	TRBJ2-7	SASMGTVSYEQY
TRBV19	-	TRBJ1-2	ASSPMTDSYGYT
TRBV12-3/TRBV12-4	-	TRBJ1-1	ASSLEQHTEAF
TRBV18	TRBD1	TRBJ2-7	ASSPVPTGPSYEQY
TRBV9	TRBD2	TRBJ2-1	ASSVPWAGEYNEQF
TRBV5-1	TRBD1	TRBJ2-7	ASSVLQDREQH
TRBV5-1	-	TRBJ2-5	ASSLGGFQETQY
TRBV18	-	TRBJ1-6	ASSPGPSSYNSPLH
TRBV28	TRBD1	TRBJ1-2	ASSSPGQGRYGYT
TRBV7-9	-	TRBJ1-2	ASSFDSGYT
TRBV3-1	-	TRBJ1-5	ASSQGSMNQPQH
TRBV20-1	TRBD1	TRBJ2-1	SARVTGDYNEQF
TRBV10-3	-	TRBJ2-4	AISEDREGIQY
TRBV29-1	TRBD2	TRBJ2-3	SVREGGADTQY
TRBV7-9	TRBD1	TRBJ1-4	ASSSDRESEKLF
TRBV4-1	TRBD2	TRBJ2-5	ASSQEFSGTQTQY
TRBV29-1	-	TRBJ1-3	SVRKTDSGNTIY
TRBV3-1	-	TRBJ1-1	ASSQMVGDTEAF
TRBV3-1	TRBD1	TRBJ2-3	ASSHETGAPGTQY
TRBV6-5	TRBD2	TRBJ2-7	ASSSYSGGVYEQY